This T cell receptor (beta chain) is drawn from a study of radiotherapy plus CTLA-4 blockade in lung cancer. CDR1 and CDR2 from the germline V gene are MGHRA and YSYEKL. Trimming left V 4 bases short and J 6 bases short, with 13 bases between. The CDR3 extends over 13 amino acids. To note about this clone: Its antigen remains unknown.

The table came from immunoSEQ multiplex PCR; TCRdb's copy has only in-frame clones and leaves some out. The sample has roughly 78,000 clones, around 80% seen once. Regarding the study as a whole: Among blood TCR repertoires after radiotherapy plus ipilimumab, tumor-derived clones expanded. Increased serum interferon-beta after radiation also reportedly predicted response strongly.

This chain links TRBV4-1 with TRBJ2-7, with D possibly being TRBD2 (6 bases). The sample consisted of peripheral blood, taken from a patient treated with radiotherapy plus ipilimumab. The receptor's source is a human donor with non-small cell lung cancer who had a complete response to radiotherapy plus ipilimumab. Written as DNA, the CDR3 is TGCGCCAGCAGCCTCCCCGGGGGACGCGAGCAGTACTTC. This gives the protein CASSLPGGREQYF.